This T cell receptor (beta chain) was recorded in a study of cytomegalovirus exposure and HLA in healthy donors. There are 18 residues in the CDR3. The germline V and J ends were trimmed by 3 bases and 1 base, with 19 bases remaining between them. The V gene's germline CDR1 is SGHVS and CDR2 FQNEAQ. PCR used 60 Vbeta primers and 13 Jbeta primers. TCRdb keeps only in-frame clones here, not all; method: immunoSEQ multiplex PCR. The table shows fewer than 200,000 clones, with roughly 80% occurring only once. The receptor's source is a female donor in good health and CMV-seronegative. The rearrangement joins TRBV7-8 to TRBJ1-3, with D maybe TRBD1 (6 bases). Sequencing input: PBMCs. The CDR3 region is CASSFTTGNKLSGNTIYF. The CDR3 DNA is TGTGCCAGCAGCTTTACTACAGGGAACAAATTGTCTGGAAACACCATATATTTT.